The entry below gives a single TCR beta chain sequence along with its context. Its antigen remains unidentified. No per-base quality is available; no much larger clone lies one base away. The immunoSEQ Assay, a bias-controlled multiplex PCR, was used to amplify TCRbeta CDR3 regions from genomic DNA. The authors processed their data as follows. The number of nucleated cells in each sample was estimated by amplification of reference gene primers within the assay. To quantify the absolute abundance of each unique TCRbeta CDR3 rearrangement, sequence reads were collapsed and filtered. For each sample, productive Simpson clonality was calculated as the square root of Simpson's diversity index over productive rearrangements. TCRdb carries this immuneACCESS record with in-frame sequences only. Its versions omit some clonotypes, under half of them owing to an unresolved V gene in the studies checked, with the rest unexplained. The D gene and trimming were derived from the DNA, and the V and J assignments and clone size from that table. In this sample the table shows around 70,000 clones, 70% to 90% of which occur a single time. The top ten clones comprise over 30% of the sample.

The sample is drawn from a study of blood T cell repertoires in COVID-19 (dated by TCRdb to 2020 to 2022). Looking at the study overall: Samples from collaborators originated in the United States, Italy and Spain and spanned both the acute and convalescent phases of COVID-19. The material from the prospective study consisted of cDNA or gDNA derived from T cells, B-cell-depleted T cells, or PBMCs. The dataset comprised deeply sampled blood TCRbeta repertoires from subjects exposed to, actively infected with, or recovered from COVID-19. The repertoires were released in a freely available public database meant as a resource for research on the immune response to SARS-CoV-2. Samples were obtained from the ongoing ImmuneRACE study (first 160 participants) and from 1,254 subjects provided by 6 global collaborators. The sample metadata nearly always contained a de-identified subject ID, COVID-19 status, age in years and sex. Where available, HLA class I and class II types were obtained from metadata supplied by the sample provider rather than from assay-based typing.

The collaborating institutions used their own protocols to collect whole blood in K2EDTA tubes. For TCRbeta analysis, collaborator samples were shipped as frozen whole blood, as isolated PBMCs, or as DNA extracted from either sample type. What the work shows at the level of the full study, not this receptor alone: How much clinical and demographic metadata was included differed by source and by participant, and the metadata was provided uncurated.

Sequencing was done on a sample of peripheral blood. The TCR was taken from a man in his sixties or seventies with acute or convalescent COVID-19.

The DNA sequence is as follows: TGTGCCTGGAGTCCGAGCGGGAGGCTGTACAATGAGCAGTTCTTC. It specifies CAWSPSGRLYNEQFF. This receptor chain uses TRBV30 and TRBJ2-1; the central 9 bases match TRBD2. According to the germline V gene (reference sequence), CDR1 reads GTSNPN and CDR2 reads SVGIG. From the cysteine up to the phenylalanine, the CDR3 has a length of 15 residues. This entry keeps only the CDR3 DNA: 45 bases, framed from base 1. V is trimmed back by 2 bases and J by 4 bases, and the junction contains 6 bases that no gene match accounts for. The full variable domain, with segments outside the CDR3 supplied by the reference TRBV30 and TRBJ2-1 proteins, appears as SQTIHQWPATLVQPVGSPLSLECTVEGTSNPNLYWYRQAAGRGLQLLFYSVGIGQISSEVPQNLSASRPQDRQFILSSKKLLLSDSGFYLCAWSPSGRLYNEQFFGPGTRLTVL.